What follows are 4 T cell receptor beta chains derived from one specimen sequenced in a study of T cells in tuberculosis. The table came from immunoSEQ multiplex PCR; TCRdb's copy has only in-frame clones and leaves some out. Among around 19,000 clones listed, 85% to 90% were seen once. Sample: PBMCs. Receptor source: a donor between 10 and 35 years old with latent tuberculosis or without tuberculosis infection.

This chain connects TRBV2 to TRBJ1-2, with TRBD1 matching 10 bases. CDR3 length: 16 amino acids. The trim removed 5 bases at V and 7 bases at J, leaving 13 bases unmatched. From germline, CDR1 is SNHLY and CDR2 FYNNEI. The CDR3 loop is CASSNGPGQGLSGYTF. The CDR3, as DNA: TGTGCCAGCAGTAACGGGCCGGGACAGGGGTTGTCTGGCTACACCTTC.

V and J are TRBV11-2 and TRBJ1-1; 7 bases agree with TRBD1. This CDR3 contains 17 residues. The J segment lost 1 base and the V segment lost 2 bases, leaving 10 bases of the junction unmatched. Germline V gives CDR1 SGHAT, CDR2 FQNNGV. DNA of the CDR3: TGTGCCAGCAGCTTAATGGGTAGGGGGCCGTCGAACACTGAAGCTTTCTTT. Protein: CASSLMGRGPSNTEAFF.

This chain uses TRBV19 with TRBJ2-4, with D maybe TRBD2 (5 bases). Germline V gene data show CDR1 as LNHDA and CDR2 as SQIVND (reference sequence). V lost 7 bases and J lost 3, with 16 bases in between. The CDR3 is 15 residues long. The CDR3 bases are TGTGCCAGTACGGATATACTACGGGACAAAAACATTCAGTACTTC. This sequence encodes CASTDILRDKNIQYF.

V gene TRBV2 combines with J gene TRBJ1-2, with 9 nucleotides matching TRBD1. With 6 bases clipped from V and 4 bases from J, the junction kept 3 bases outside the gene matches. The CDR3 spans 13 residues. Germline CDR1 reads SNHLY; CDR2 reads FYNNEI. The CDR3 DNA reads as TGTGCCAGCAGGGGACAGGGAATCTATGGCTACACCTTC. It codes for CASRGQGIYGYTF.